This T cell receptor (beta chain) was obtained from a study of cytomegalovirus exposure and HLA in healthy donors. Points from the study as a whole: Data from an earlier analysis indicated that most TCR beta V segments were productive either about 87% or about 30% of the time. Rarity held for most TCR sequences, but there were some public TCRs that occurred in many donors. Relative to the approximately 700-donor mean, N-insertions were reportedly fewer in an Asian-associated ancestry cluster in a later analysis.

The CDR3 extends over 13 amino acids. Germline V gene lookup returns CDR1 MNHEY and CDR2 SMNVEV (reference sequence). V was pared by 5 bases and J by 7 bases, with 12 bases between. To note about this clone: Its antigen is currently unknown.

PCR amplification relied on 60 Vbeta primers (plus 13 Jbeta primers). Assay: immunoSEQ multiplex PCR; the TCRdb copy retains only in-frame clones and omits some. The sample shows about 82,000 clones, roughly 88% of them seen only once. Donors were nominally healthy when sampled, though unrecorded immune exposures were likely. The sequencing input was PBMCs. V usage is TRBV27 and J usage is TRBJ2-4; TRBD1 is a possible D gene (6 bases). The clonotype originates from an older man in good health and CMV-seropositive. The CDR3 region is CASSKTGTNIQYF. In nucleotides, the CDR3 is TGTGCCAGCAGTAAAACAGGGACCAACATTCAGTACTTC.